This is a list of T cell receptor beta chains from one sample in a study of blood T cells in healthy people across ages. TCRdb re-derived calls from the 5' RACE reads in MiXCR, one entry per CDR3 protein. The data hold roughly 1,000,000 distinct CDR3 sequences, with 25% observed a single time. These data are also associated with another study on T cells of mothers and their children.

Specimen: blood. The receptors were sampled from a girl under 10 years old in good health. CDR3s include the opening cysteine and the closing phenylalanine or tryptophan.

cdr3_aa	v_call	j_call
CASSLLAGAPGGNEQFF	TRBV5-6	.
CASKISGIQETQYF	TRBV28	TRBJ2-5
CASSFGDRSYGYTF	TRBV27	TRBJ1-2
CASSMLGVTEAFF	TRBV4-1	TRBJ1-1
CASSLKRGGQVSETQYF	TRBV6-2/TRBV6-3	.
CASSLLAGISSYNEQFF	TRBV7-2	TRBJ2-1
CSAPNADRGIGTQYF	TRBV20-1	TRBJ2-5
CASSLGVITETQYF	TRBV5-4	TRBJ2-5
CASKTPGTPRPDEKLFF	TRBV6-1	TRBJ1-4
CASSLPDKPQHF	TRBV28	TRBJ1-5
CASSLEGRKNTEAFF	TRBV11-3	TRBJ1-1
CASSPEGQGTRREKLFF	TRBV28	TRBJ1-4
CASSMTGGEEKLFF	TRBV9	TRBJ1-4
CASSLDTSSYEQYF	TRBV7-9	TRBJ2-7
CASSHEGQGRNGYTF	TRBV4-1	TRBJ1-2
CSARPNEQFF	TRBV20-1	TRBJ2-1
CASSLGGGGRTEAFF	TRBV7-9	TRBJ1-1
CASGTAYEQYF	TRBV2	TRBJ2-7
CASSFFGQNTGELFF	TRBV28	TRBJ2-2
CASSEPSKDTQYF	TRBV28	TRBJ2-3
CASSFPAGGNEQFF	TRBV12-3/TRBV12-4	TRBJ2-1
CASSQAWVANVLTF	TRBV4-3	TRBJ2-6
CASSGTAFYGYTF	TRBV5-5	TRBJ1-2
CASSGTGTEALF	TRBV3-1	TRBJ1-1
CASSQGLAGGENIQYF	TRBV4-2	TRBJ2-4
CASSQDRGEDYGYTF	TRBV4-1	TRBJ1-2
CASSDLGIRYNEQFF	TRBV6-1	TRBJ2-1
CASSLGTSGREQFF	TRBV5-1	TRBJ2-1
CSVGPRGEFF	TRBV29-1	TRBJ2-5
CASKGGDNEQFF	TRBV27	TRBJ2-1
CATKGASYEQYF	TRBV19	.
CASSLEGRDSPLHF	TRBV5-1	TRBJ1-6
CASSSAEGNTGELFF	TRBV5-1	TRBJ2-2
CATRGGTEAFQETQYF	TRBV5-1	TRBJ2-5
CASSVAGVEKLFF	TRBV5-6	TRBJ1-4
CASSSQVSVDTEAFF	TRBV7-2	TRBJ1-1
CASSASADYEQFF	TRBV7-9	.
CASRPTPGSYNEQFF	TRBV6-1	TRBJ2-1
CASSPSGGDVGYEQYF	TRBV7-9	TRBJ2-7